This TCR beta chain emerged from a study of identical twins. The CDR3 extends over 15 amino acids. V trimming: 4 bases; J trimming: 5 bases; junction bases outside the gene matches: 10. Findings of the study overall: Potential partial confounding of zero-insertion analyses by invariant MAIT and iNKT cells was noted.

Only a few counts were recorded for this clonotype. The antigen is unknown. TCRdb re-called the 5' RACE reads through MiXCR, storing one row per CDR3 protein. The sample lists under 900,000 distinct CDR3 sequences, 15% to 20% seen once, with around 13% in the top ten. The sample was also linked to a second study, of T cells expressing NK-cell markers. That report notes: In sorted CD3+CD56+NKG2C+, CD3+CD56+NKG2C- and CD3+CD56-NKG2C+ T cells, TCR beta repertoires were obtained.

The TCR comes from a woman aged 18-29 years in good health. This chain joins TRBV12-3 or TRBV12-4 and TRBJ1-1, with 7 bases lining up with TRBD1. Sequenced input: PBMCs. The DNA for the CDR3 is TGTGCCAGCAGTTCTAGACAGGGCTGGGGGACTGAAGCTTTCTTT. Translating gives CASSSRQGWGTEAFF.